This is a list of T cell receptor beta chains from one sample in a study of radiation and T cells in renal cell carcinoma. Produced via immunoSEQ multiplex PCR; TCRdb's table is partial and in-frame only. Among 80,000 or so clones listed, roughly 87% were seen once. Sequences were derived from blood, sampled from a patient whose treatment included radiotherapy and nephrectomy. These receptors were collected from a woman in her seventies with renal cell carcinoma. Both conserved end residues are part of each CDR3. A D gene is named only where the DNA matches it firmly. Not every row has a clone size; where given, it reads once, few, many or a size class.

d_call: TRBD1; v_call: TRBV5-1; clone_size: -; j_call: TRBJ1-1; cdr3_nt: TGCGCCAGCAGCTCCCAGGGACAGGGAGTGAGGACTGAAGCTTTCTTT; cdr3_aa: CASSSQGQGVRTEAFF
d_call: -; v_call: TRBV5-1; clone_size: -; j_call: TRBJ2-7; cdr3_nt: TGCGCCAGCAGCTTGGCCGGCCCGGACTCCACCTACGAGCAGTACTTC; cdr3_aa: CASSLAGPDSTYEQYF
d_call: -; v_call: TRBV5-1; clone_size: -; j_call: TRBJ2-2; cdr3_nt: TGCGCCAGCAACGGAAGGGGGAACACCGGGGAGCTGTTTTTT; cdr3_aa: CASNGRGNTGELFF
d_call: TRBD2; v_call: TRBV5-4; clone_size: -; j_call: TRBJ2-1; cdr3_nt: TGTGCCAGCAGCTTGGGATCTGCGGGGGGCCCCCACTCCTACAATGAGCAGTTCTTC; cdr3_aa: CASSLGSAGGPHSYNEQFF
d_call: -; v_call: TRBV6-4; clone_size: -; j_call: TRBJ2-2; cdr3_nt: TGTGCCAGCAGTGACTCGCGGCACGGGGAGCTGTTTTTT; cdr3_aa: CASSDSRHGELFF
d_call: -; v_call: TRBV7-8; clone_size: -; j_call: TRBJ1-1; cdr3_nt: TGTGCCAGCAGCTTGGGGACTAGGGGGATACACACTGAAGCTTTCTTT; cdr3_aa: CASSLGTRGIHTEAFF
d_call: -; v_call: TRBV5-1; clone_size: -; j_call: TRBJ1-1; cdr3_nt: TGCGCCAGCAGCTTGGCAAGGACATCCACTGAAGCTTTCTTT; cdr3_aa: CASSLARTSTEAFF
d_call: TRBD2; v_call: TRBV2; clone_size: -; j_call: TRBJ2-3; cdr3_nt: TGTGCCAGCAGGGGACTAGTTGCTAGCACAGATACGCAGTATTTT; cdr3_aa: CASRGLVASTDTQYF
d_call: -; v_call: TRBV29-1; clone_size: -; j_call: TRBJ1-1; cdr3_nt: TGCAGCGCCAGAAAGGGGCAGGGAGACACTGAAGCTTTCTTT; cdr3_aa: CSARKGQGDTEAFF
d_call: -; v_call: TRBV15; clone_size: -; j_call: TRBJ2-6; cdr3_nt: TGTGCCACCAGCACGGCCAGGGGCAACTCTGGGGCCAACGTCCTGACTTTC; cdr3_aa: CATSTARGNSGANVLTF
d_call: -; v_call: TRBV6-1; clone_size: once; j_call: TRBJ2-3; cdr3_nt: TGTGCCAGCAGTGAGACGTGGGGGGATGGTACGCAGTATTTT; cdr3_aa: CASSETWGDGTQYF
d_call: TRBD1; v_call: TRBV9; clone_size: -; j_call: TRBJ2-1; cdr3_nt: TGTGCCAGCAGCGTGGACAGGACGTTCCACTCCTACAATGAGCAGTTCTTC; cdr3_aa: CASSVDRTFHSYNEQFF
d_call: -; v_call: TRBV5-8; clone_size: -; j_call: TRBJ1-3; cdr3_nt: TGTGCCAGCAGCTTGTTCCGTGGGGGAAACACCATATATTTT; cdr3_aa: CASSLFRGGNTIYF
d_call: -; v_call: TRBV19; clone_size: -; j_call: TRBJ1-6; cdr3_nt: TGTGCCAGTAGTAAGGGGCTAGAATATTCACCCCTCCACTTT; cdr3_aa: CASSKGLEYSPLHF